The sequence of this T cell receptor (beta chain) was determined in a study of cytomegalovirus exposure and HLA in healthy donors (dated by TCRdb to the late 2010s). Looking at the study overall: An earlier analysis of several hundred of the donors reported approximately 300 Gb of sequence data and roughly 110 million unique TCR beta sequences from roughly 200 million T cells. About 280 gigabases of sequencing data and approximately 91 million unique TCR sequences made up an early release that covered roughly 670 HLA-typed donors. The genetic ancestry cluster associated with self-reported Caucasian donors included 81% of the roughly 380 genotyped donors. The study was designed to test whether signatures of past pathogen exposure could be identified by cataloging public T cell receptors. The study used immunosequencing to profile the T cell repertoires of 600 to 850 subjects and linked those repertoires to cytomegalovirus serostatus. A separate validation cohort of roughly 110 different subjects was used in addition to the approximately 640-subject first cohort. To predict cytomegalovirus infection status, the study combined high-throughput TCR immunosequencing, statistical association of individual TCRs with disease status, and machine learning. A later analysis re-analyzed previously published TCR beta repertoires from 666 donors and added high-resolution HLA genotyping to study TCR occurrence patterns. Rather than using new phenotypic data, the later analysis identified candidate immune exposures from TCR beta sequences and from how often those sequences occurred across donors. In an earlier analysis of 550 to 700 of the donors, high-throughput TCR beta sequencing was used to judge whether each TCR beta V gene segment behaved as functional or pseudogenic. Donor age, sex, ethnicity and CMV serostatus were collected together with the repertoire data. Genome-wide SNP genotypes for about 65% of the roughly 700 donors were used in a later genetic analysis, which treated that subset as a discovery cohort. Every discovery cohort repertoire had been produced on one sequencing platform. HLA typing included class I and class II loci at four-digit resolution. The number of donors typed differed by locus, with about 629-630 for A, B, C, DRB1 and DQB1, about 500 for DQA1, 600 to 610 for DPA1, and around 460 for DPB1. Roughly 5 DR-DQ haplotypes were treated as single units for association and clustering because of strong linkage in the cohort. Among approximately 370 genotyped donors of the cohort, an average of approximately 220,000 unique TCR beta nucleotide sequences was sequenced per donor, of which 15% to 20% were non-productive. General findings and caveats noted by the study authors: Some IMGT-functional V segments, including TRBV6-2 and TRBV6-3, could not be distinguished by the 87-base-pair reads and were therefore excluded. Most TCR sequences were observed very rarely across donors, whereas some public TCRs were present in many individuals. Three of the identified cytomegalovirus-associated TCR beta chains were confirmed in vitro to be specific for cytomegalovirus antigens. Roughly uniform sequencing depth across donors was assumed in presence/absence analyses, although this assumption may not hold. An association between a missense DCLRE1C variant and V-gene and J-gene trimming of TCR beta chains was found in a later genetic analysis and replicated in an independent cohort. An earlier analysis of around 500 of the donors showed that most TCR beta V segments appeared in productive rearrangements either about 87% or about 30% of the time, which broadly matched IMGT annotations. A cluster of highly shared sequence variants was judged likely to be a technical artifact of the sequencing pipeline. Linkage disequilibrium might explain the correlated functional status among segregating V segments, but an unknown experimental factor could not be ruled out. The earlier analysis of 450 to 700 of the donors excluded roughly 17 rarely observed V segments, including chromosome 9 orphons, because counts were too low. In a later analysis, TCR association rates were found to vary across HLA loci, with the most associated TCRs seen for DRB1 alleles and the fewest for HLA-C alleles. Only TCR beta chains were sequenced in this cohort, and the absence of alpha or paired-chain data limited detectable features. HLA typing was unavailable for some donors at each locus, so association tests used only the typed subset. The classifier was reported to diagnose cytomegalovirus status with high specificity and sensitivity in both the original and validation cohorts. Immune exposure information for the cohort was limited to CMV serostatus. According to a later genetic analysis, donors in an Asian-associated ancestry cluster had fewer N-insertions in productive TCRs than the approximately 700-donor mean. Compared with equally common non-associated chains, HLA-associated TCR beta chains in a later analysis were more clonally expanded and had lower generation probabilities. At a false discovery rate of 0.05, a later analysis linked approximately 18,000 TCR beta sequences to specific HLA alleles. It was suggested by the authors that the approach could potentially be generalized to other disease states and immunological phenotypes. The study gave a list of 150 to 200 TCR beta chains associated with cytomegalovirus. Strong co-occurrence of HLA alleles, especially DR and DQ, made assigning TCR associations to individual alleles difficult. In a later analysis, most CMV-associated TCR beta chains were found to appear HLA-restricted, with HLA associations seemingly driven largely by CMV exposure. According to a later analysis, parvovirus B19, influenza, CMV and Epstein-Barr virus appeared linked to several top co-occurrence clusters. A further reported finding was that TCR beta sequences accurately predicted the HLA-A and HLA-B alleles for most subjects in the first cohort.

In total, about 650 healthy bone marrow donors made up the cohort. All cohort members were sampled while nominally healthy, although unrecorded immune exposures were likely present. The donor tested CMV seronegative, placing the donor among the approximately 400 seronegative members of the cohort. Every donor gave a peripheral blood sample, and the peripheral blood mononuclear cells from that sample were used for TCR beta sequencing. The Qiagen DNeasy Blood Extraction Kit was used to extract genomic DNA from the blood cell samples. The receptor library was made with the immunoSEQ multiplex PCR assay. For the multiplex PCR, a mixture combining 60 forward primers for TCR Vbeta segments and 13 reverse primers for TCR Jbeta segments was used. Amplification of the CDR3 region of rearranged TCR beta genes was performed with a multiplex PCR assay on genomic DNA. The Illumina HiSeq System was used to sequence the amplified TCR beta libraries as 87-base-pair reads. Turning to the authors' computational methods: A later analysis tallied around 82 million unique TCR beta chains across the 650 to 750 repertoires, and around 12 million of those chains were shared by two or more donors. Raw reads were error-corrected and collapsed into unique sequences with a nearest-neighbor algorithm that merged closely related sequences to remove PCR and sequencing errors. V, D and J gene segments were assigned by aligning CDR3 sequences to IMGT reference sequences. For a sequence to be retained, at least a six-nucleotide match to both a V gene segment and a J gene segment was required. Rearrangements were classified as productive when the CDR3 lacked stop codons and remained in frame with V and J, and all other rearrangements were classified as non-productive. CDR3 was defined by IMGT convention, running from the second conserved V-encoded cysteine to the conserved J-encoded phenylalanine. The earlier analysis of about 620 of the donors excluded sequences that lacked an unambiguous match to a single V gene segment. An earlier analysis of a few hundred of the donors called V segments functional above 56.7% productive rearrangements and segregating when the between-donor standard deviation exceeded 5%. A statistical classification framework was developed to diagnose cytomegalovirus status using the catalog of TCR beta chain sequences. V and J gene assignment, in a later analysis, came from comparing TCR nucleotide sequences with IMGT/GENE-DB human TR gene sequences. The TCRdist pipeline was used in a later analysis to assign CDR3 sequences and most-parsimonious VDJ recombination scenarios. In a later analysis, each TCR beta chain was defined by its CDR3 amino acid sequence together with its V-gene family, and reads lacking a unique V-gene family were excluded. As a way to deal with suspected cross-contamination and a sequencing artifact, a later analysis dropped hundreds of nucleotide sequences that were highly shared and had low generation probability. In a later analysis, a clonal expansion index for each public chain was calculated from normalized within-repertoire ranks of inferred template counts. In a later analysis, generation probabilities were computed using a VDJ recombination model fitted to out-of-frame rearrangements, and the results were checked against IGoR. In a later analysis, TCR-TCR, TCR-HLA and TCR-CMV co-occurrence was scored with hypergeometric tests, and a repertoire-size bias correction was applied to TCR pairs. To estimate false discovery rates, a later analysis permuted the HLA or CMV assignments 20 times. In a later analysis, co-occurring TCRs were grouped with DBSCAN, and TCRdist sequence similarity was added when clustering was performed within HLA-allele-positive subsets. Repertoires with fewer than 30,000 or more than 120,000 public chains, plus five repertoires with anomalous nucleotide sharing, were excluded from co-occurrence clustering. Held by TCRdb, this immuneACCESS table contains in-frame sequences only and omits some clones. Under half of the omission traces to an unresolved V gene where checked; the cause of the rest is unknown. D and trimming come from the DNA, and the V and J calls and clone size come from that table. This sample holds 90,000 to 150,000 clones; over 70% were observed only once. The ten largest make up 4.1% of the sample.

V is cut back by 5 bases and J by 4 bases, with 7 bases in the junction unmatched. Taken from cysteine to phenylalanine, the CDR3 has 15 residues. Here the CDR3 DNA is all that survives: 45 bases in frame from base 1. From the germline V gene (reference sequence), CDR1 is SGHNT and CDR2 is YYREEE. Remarks on this clone: Its antigen has not been determined. No much larger clonotype is one base removed from it; base qualities were not supplied.

Sequences were obtained from PBMCs. The rearrangement combines TRBV5-4 with TRBJ2-1; 9 middle bases align to TRBD1. This receptor was obtained from a woman aged 40 to 50 in good health and CMV-seronegative. This receptor has the CDR3 CASRRTGEGYNEQFF. The DNA sequence reads TGTGCCAGCAGACGGACAGGGGAGGGTTACAATGAGCAGTTCTTC.